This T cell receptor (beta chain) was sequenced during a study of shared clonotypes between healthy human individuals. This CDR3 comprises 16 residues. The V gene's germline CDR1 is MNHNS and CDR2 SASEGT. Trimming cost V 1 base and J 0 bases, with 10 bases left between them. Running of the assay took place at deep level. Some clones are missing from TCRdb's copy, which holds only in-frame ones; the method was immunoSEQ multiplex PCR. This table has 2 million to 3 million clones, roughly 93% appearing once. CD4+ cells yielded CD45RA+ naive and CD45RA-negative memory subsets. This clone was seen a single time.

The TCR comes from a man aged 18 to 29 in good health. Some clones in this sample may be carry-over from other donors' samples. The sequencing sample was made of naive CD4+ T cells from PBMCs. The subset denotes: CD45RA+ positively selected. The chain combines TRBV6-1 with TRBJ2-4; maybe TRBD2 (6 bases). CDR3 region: CASSEGAGLAKNIQYF. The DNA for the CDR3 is TGTGCCAGCAGTGAAGGGGCGGGGCTAGCCAAAAACATTCAGTACTTC.